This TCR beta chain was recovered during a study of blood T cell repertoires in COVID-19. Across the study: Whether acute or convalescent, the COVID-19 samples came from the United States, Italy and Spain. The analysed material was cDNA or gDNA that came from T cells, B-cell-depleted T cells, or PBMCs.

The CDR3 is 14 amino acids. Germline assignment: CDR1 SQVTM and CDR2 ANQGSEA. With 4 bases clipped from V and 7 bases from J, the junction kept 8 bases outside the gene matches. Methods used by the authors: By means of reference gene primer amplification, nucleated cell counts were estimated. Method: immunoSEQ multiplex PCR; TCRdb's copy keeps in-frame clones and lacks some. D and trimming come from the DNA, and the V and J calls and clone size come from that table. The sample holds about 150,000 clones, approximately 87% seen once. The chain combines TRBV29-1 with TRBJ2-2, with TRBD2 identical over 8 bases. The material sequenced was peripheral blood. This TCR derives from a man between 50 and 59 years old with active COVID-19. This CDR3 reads CSVGRGSGGGELFF. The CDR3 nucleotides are TGCAGCGTTGGCCGGGGGAGCGGGGGCGGGGAGCTGTTTTTT.